This T cell receptor (beta chain) derives from a study of blood T cell repertoires in COVID-19. On the study more broadly: Samples came from the United States, Italy and Spain, spanning acute and convalescent COVID-19. Nucleic acid was either cDNA or gDNA, and it came from T cells, B-cell-depleted T cells, or PBMCs.

This CDR3 is 17 amino acids long. Germline CDR1 reads LGHDT; CDR2 reads YNNKEL (reference sequence). The germline V and J ends were trimmed by 1 base and 1 base, with 16 bases remaining between them. Original data processing: Nucleated cell number was recorded as an estimate derived from reference gene primer amplification. Produced via immunoSEQ multiplex PCR; TCRdb's table is partial and in-frame only. The V and J calls and clone size come from that table; D and trimming were worked out from the DNA. The sample records some 31,000 clones, about nine tenths being singletons. The sequenced material came from peripheral blood. The chain employs TRBV3-1 (or the pseudogene TRBV3-2) and TRBJ2-5; D possibly corresponds to TRBD2 (7 bases). This TCR was sampled from a human donor with active COVID-19. The donor label of this sample is uncertain. The CDR3: CASSQAPGGGLQETQYF. The CDR3 nucleotides are TGTGCCAGCAGCCAAGCCCCGGGCGGGGGCCTCCAAGAGACCCAGTACTTC.